This T cell receptor beta chain emerged from a study of blood T cell repertoires in COVID-19. In the authors' workflow: Reference gene primer amplification gave estimated nucleated cell counts. The method was immunoSEQ multiplex PCR; TCRdb's version includes in-frame clones alone and lacks a portion of them. V and J calls and clone size follow that table, whereas D and trimming were derived from the DNA. The data contain around 20,000 clones, 82% of them singletons. This CDR3 is 16 amino acids long. The germline gives CDR1 SEHNR, CDR2 FQNEAQ (reference sequence). Trimming took 2 bases from V and 3 from J; bases not matched to a gene: 8.

The sequenced sample consisted of peripheral blood. The TCR sequence derives from a human donor in a cohort sampled during active COVID-19. The chain employs TRBV7-9 and TRBJ2-3; 7 nucleotides match TRBD2. The CDR3 DNA is TGTGCCAGCAGCTTATTCGGGGCGGGAGTTACAGATACGCAGTATTTT. Its protein is CASSLFGAGVTDTQYF.